Listed below are T cell receptor beta chains from one sample, sequenced in a study of glioma-infiltrating T cells. TCRdb itself ran the multiplex PCR reads through MiXCR, one entry per CDR3 protein. Seen here are roughly 130,000 distinct CDR3 sequences, approximately 24% observed once, and the top ten hold about a quarter. The sample comprised glioma tissue, nonneoplastic brain tissue, or PBMCs (not recorded which). The receptor set was obtained from a human donor with low-grade glioma or glioblastoma, undergoing nonglioma brain surgery, or in good health (not recorded which). Both conserved end residues are part of each CDR3. D genes are given only for firm matches. Size values are once, few and many counts, or a class for expanded clones, and some rows have none.

j_call,clone_size,d_call,v_call,cdr3_nt,cdr3_aa
TRBJ1-1,few,NA,TRBV9,TGTGCCAGCAGCGCCGGGAGGACTGAAGCTTTCTTT,CASSAGRTEAFF
TRBJ1-2,NA,NA,TRBV19,TGTGCCAGTAGTACTATGGGTTATGGCTACACCTTC,CASSTMGYGYTF
TRBJ2-3,once,NA,TRBV12-3/TRBV12-4,TGTGCCAGCAGTTTAGCCCTAGTCAGGGGCACAGATACGCAGTATTTT,CASSLALVRGTDTQYF
TRBJ2-1,NA,NA,TRBV4-1,TGCGCCAGCAGCCAAGAGGGTCCAGGTCGGAATGAGCAGTTCTTC,CASSQEGPGRNEQFF
TRBJ2-3,few,TRBD1,TRBV6-1,TGTGCCAGCAGTGACCGATCCGGGACAGGGGGCACAGATACGCAGTATTTT,CASSDRSGTGGTDTQYF
TRBJ2-3,few,NA,TRBV20-1,TGCAGTGCTAGATGGGACAACTCCGTCGCAGATACGCAGTATTTT,CSARWDNSVADTQYF
TRBJ1-1,NA,TRBD1,TRBV12-3/TRBV12-4,TGTGCCAGCAGTGAGATAGGACAGGCCACTGAAGCTTTCTTT,CASSEIGQATEAFF
TRBJ1-4,many,TRBD1,TRBV27,TGTGCCAGCAGTTCAAGACAGGGGGTAAATGAAAAACTGTTTTTT,CASSSRQGVNEKLFF
TRBJ2-1,NA,NA,TRBV10-1,TGCGCCAGCAGTGAGTCCCTGGACAGCCCCTACAATGAGCAGTTCTTC,CASSESLDSPYNEQFF
TRBJ1-6,few,NA,TRBV19,TGTGCCAGTCAGAGTAATTCACCCCTCCACTTT,CASQSNSPLHF
TRBJ2-4,NA,TRBD1,TRBV3-1,TGTGCCAGCCGCACAGACAGGGGTGGCGGCATTCAGTACTTC,CASRTDRGGGIQYF
TRBJ2-1,few,TRBD1,TRBV7-4,TGTGCCAGCAGCCTAGGACAGGGGGCCGGTAGTGGCAATGAGCAGTTCTTC,CASSLGQGAGSGNEQFF
TRBJ2-3,NA,NA,TRBV28,TGTGCCATCGCTTTCTCGACAGCCGCTAGCACAGATACGCAGTATTTT,CAIAFSTAASTDTQYF
TRBJ2-1,many,NA,TRBV20-1,TGCAGTGCTAGGGGGGGCCATGAGCAGTTCTTC,CSARGGHEQFF
TRBJ1-1,NA,TRBD1,TRBV20-1,TGCAGTGCAAGCCGCGACAGGGCTAGGAGGAACACTGAAGCTTTCTTT,CSASRDRARRNTEAFF
TRBJ2-3,many,NA,TRBV28,TGTGCCAGCAATAATATGACAGGCCGCGACTCCCAGGCGCAGTATTTT,CASNNMTGRDSQAQYF
TRBJ2-1,NA,NA,TRBV7-7,TGTGCCAGCGTATCGGAGGGCAATGAGCAGTTCTTC,CASVSEGNEQFF
TRBJ1-1,NA,NA,TRBV5-1,TGCGCCAGCAGCACCCTACAACAGGGAGAGGGTGAAGCTTTCTTT,CASSTLQQGEGEAFF
TRBJ1-5,many,NA,TRBV20-1,TGCAGTGCTAATGTTCCCCCTGGCGGACACAATCAGCCCCAGCATTTT,CSANVPPGGHNQPQHF
TRBJ2-1,NA,TRBD1,TRBV2,TGTGCCAGCAGTTCGCCGGGACAGCACTACAATGAGCAGTTCTTC,CASSSPGQHYNEQFF
TRBJ2-3,many,NA,TRBV7-6,TGTGCCAGCAGCCGCAGGGGAGATACGCAGTATTTT,CASSRRGDTQYF
TRBJ1-2,NA,TRBD1,TRBV4-1,TGCGCCAGCAGCCAAGAGCCGGGACAGGCGTTATATGGCTACACCTTC,CASSQEPGQALYGYTF
TRBJ2-2,NA,NA,TRBV28,TGTGCCAGCAGAGTCGCCGGGGCCACCGGGGAGCTGTTTTTT,CASRVAGATGELFF
TRBJ2-4,NA,NA,TRBV27,TGTGCCAGCAGCTTTTACCGGGACCGTAAAAACATTCAGTACTTC,CASSFYRDRKNIQYF
TRBJ1-1,NA,TRBD1,TRBV5-1,TGCGCCAGCAGCTTTACCCCGACAGGGGACACTGAAGCTTTCTTT,CASSFTPTGDTEAFF
TRBJ1-2,NA,NA,TRBV7-9,TGTGCCAGCAGCTTACAACTTGAGGGCTACACCTTC,CASSLQLEGYTF
TRBJ2-3,many,TRBD2,TRBV20-1,TGCAGTGCTAGATCCCGGGGGGGCACAGATACGCAGTATTTT,CSARSRGGTDTQYF
TRBJ2-5,NA,TRBD1,TRBV19,TGTGCCAGTAGTATAGGAGGGGGCCGCCAAGAGACCCAGTACTTC,CASSIGGGRQETQYF
TRBJ2-3,many,NA,TRBV6-1,TGTGCCAGCAGTCGCCCCGGAACAGATACGCAGTATTTT,CASSRPGTDTQYF
TRBJ1-4,NA,NA,TRBV25-1,TGTGCCAGCAGTGAACCCTCAGTCGGAGGGATCGCAACTAATGAAAGACTGTTTTTT,CASSEPSVGGIATNERLFF
TRBJ1-1,many,NA,TRBV20-1,TGCAGTGCTAGAGGAAGTCAGGGATCTGAAGCTTTCTTT,CSARGSQGSEAFF
TRBJ1-3,few,NA,TRBV12-3/TRBV12-4,TGTGCCAGCAGTTACGGGGGCTCTGGAAACACCATATATTTT,CASSYGGSGNTIYF
TRBJ2-3,few,NA,TRBV2,TGTGCCAGCAGTGAAGAAACTAGTCGCAATACGCAGTATTTT,CASSEETSRNTQYF
TRBJ2-3,few,NA,TRBV11-1,TGTGCCAGCAGCTTACGGCTGATCGGGAAACGCACAGATACGCAGTATTTT,CASSLRLIGKRTDTQYF
TRBJ1-1,NA,NA,TRBV29-1,TGCAGCGTTGAAGCGGGTCGGATGAACACTGAAGCTTTCTTT,CSVEAGRMNTEAFF
TRBJ2-1,NA,NA,TRBV6-5,TGTGCCAGTAGCTGGGATGGCTACAATGAGCAGTTCTTC,CASSWDGYNEQFF
TRBJ2-3,many,TRBD2,TRBV20-1,TGCAGTGCTTTCCTAGCGGGGGCCACATTGAGCACAGATACGCAGTATTTT,CSAFLAGATLSTDTQYF
TRBJ2-3,few,NA,TRBV11-2,TGTGCCAGCAGCTTATGGGAAGATACGCAGTATTTT,CASSLWEDTQYF
TRBJ1-2,many,NA,TRBV6-1,TGTGCCAGCAGTCGTGGGACAACCATGGGAGGCTACACCTTC,CASSRGTTMGGYTF
TRBJ2-3,many,NA,TRBV6-1,TGTGCCAGCAGGTGGTCGCAGGGGACAGATACGCAGTATTTT,CASRWSQGTDTQYF
TRBJ2-3,many,TRBD2,TRBV27,TGTGCCAGCAGTTGGAGAGGGGACTACCGCACAGATACGCAGTATTTT,CASSWRGDYRTDTQYF
TRBJ1-6,few,TRBD1,TRBV6-1,TGTGCCGGGGGACAGGGATCACCCCTCCACTTT,CAGGQGSPLHF
TRBJ1-2,many,NA,TRBV6-2/TRBV6-3,TGTGCCAGCAACTACTACGGCTGGGAGGGCTACACCTTC,CASNYYGWEGYTF
TRBJ2-1,many,TRBD1,TRBV20-1,TGCAGTGCTAGTTGGGACAGGGGGCCCTACAATGAGCAGTTCTTC,CSASWDRGPYNEQFF
TRBJ1-2,few,NA,TRBV5-4,TGTGCCAGCAGCCGCGACACTACCCGGGGCTATGGCTACACCTTC,CASSRDTTRGYGYTF
TRBJ1-5,many,NA,TRBV28,TGTGCCAGCACCCCGGACGTCAATTTCAATCAGCCCCAGCATTTT,CASTPDVNFNQPQHF
TRBJ1-1,NA,NA,TRBV12-3/TRBV12-4,TGTGCCAGCAGTTCCTATTGGGAGGCGGGAGTAACTGAAGCTTTCTTT,CASSSYWEAGVTEAFF
TRBJ2-1,NA,TRBD1,TRBV18,TGTGCCAGCTCAACCTCAGGGGGCTCGGTCAATGAGCAATTCTTC,CASSTSGGSVNEQFF
TRBJ1-2,NA,TRBD1,TRBV24-1,TGTGCCACCAGTGACACCGGGACAGGGGACTATGGCTACACCTTC,CATSDTGTGDYGYTF
TRBJ1-4,few,TRBD1,TRBV28,TGTGCCAGCAGTTTCTGGGGGACAGGGGGCAATGAAAAACTGTTTTTT,CASSFWGTGGNEKLFF
TRBJ1-1,NA,NA,TRBV5-1,TGCGCCAGCAGGTGGGACGATTGGAGAGAAGCTTTCTTT,CASRWDDWREAFF
TRBJ2-3,few,TRBD2,TRBV6-1,TGTGCCAGCAGAGCGGGGGGCCCCACAGATACGCAGTATTTT,CASRAGGPTDTQYF
TRBJ1-1,NA,NA,TRBV6-5,TGTGCCAGCAGTTTTTCAGAGGGGAGCACTGAAGCTTTCTTT,CASSFSEGSTEAFF
TRBJ1-2,many,NA,TRBV6-1,TGTGCCAGCACCAATGGGGCGAACTATGGCTACACCTTC,CASTNGANYGYTF